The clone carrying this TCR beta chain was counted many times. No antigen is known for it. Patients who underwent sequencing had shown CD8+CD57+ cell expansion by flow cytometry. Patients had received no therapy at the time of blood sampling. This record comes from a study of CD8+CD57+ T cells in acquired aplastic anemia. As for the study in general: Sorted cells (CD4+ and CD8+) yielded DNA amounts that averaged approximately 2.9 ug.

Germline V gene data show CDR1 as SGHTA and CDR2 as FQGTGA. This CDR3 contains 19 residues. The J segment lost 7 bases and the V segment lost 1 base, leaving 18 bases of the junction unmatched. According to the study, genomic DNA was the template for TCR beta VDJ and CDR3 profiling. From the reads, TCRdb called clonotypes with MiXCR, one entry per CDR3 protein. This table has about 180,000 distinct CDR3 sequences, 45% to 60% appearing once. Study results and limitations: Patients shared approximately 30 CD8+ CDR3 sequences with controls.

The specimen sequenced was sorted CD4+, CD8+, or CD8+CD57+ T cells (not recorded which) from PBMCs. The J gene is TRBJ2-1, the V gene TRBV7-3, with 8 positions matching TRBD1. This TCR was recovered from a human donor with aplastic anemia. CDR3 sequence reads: CASSLRATGQGGFWNEQFF. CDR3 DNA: TGTGCCAGCAGCTTAAGGGCTACAGGACAGGGAGGTTTTTGGAATGAGCAGTTCTTC. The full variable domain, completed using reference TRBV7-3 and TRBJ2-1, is GAGVSQTPSNKVTEKGKYVELRCDPISGHTALYWYRQSLGQGPEFLIYFQGTGAADDSGLPNDRFFAVRPEGSVSTLKIQRTERGDSAVYLCASSLRATGQGGFWNEQFFGPGTRLTVL.